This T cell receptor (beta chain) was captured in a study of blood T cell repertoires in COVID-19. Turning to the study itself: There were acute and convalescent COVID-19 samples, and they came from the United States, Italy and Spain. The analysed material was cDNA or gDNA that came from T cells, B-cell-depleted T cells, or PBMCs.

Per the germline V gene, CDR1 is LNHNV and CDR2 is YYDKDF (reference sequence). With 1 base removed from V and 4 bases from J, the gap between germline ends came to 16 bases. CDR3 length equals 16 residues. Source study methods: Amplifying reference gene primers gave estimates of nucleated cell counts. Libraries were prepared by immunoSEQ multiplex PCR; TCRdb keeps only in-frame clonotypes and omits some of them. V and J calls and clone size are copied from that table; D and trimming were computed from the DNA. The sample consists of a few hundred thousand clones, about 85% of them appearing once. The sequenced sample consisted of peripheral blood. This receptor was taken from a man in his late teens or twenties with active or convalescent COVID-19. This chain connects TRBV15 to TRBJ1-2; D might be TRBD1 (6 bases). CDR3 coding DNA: TGTGCCACCAGCAGAGGCGGAACACAGACAGGCTATGGCTACACCTTC. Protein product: CATSRGGTQTGYGYTF.